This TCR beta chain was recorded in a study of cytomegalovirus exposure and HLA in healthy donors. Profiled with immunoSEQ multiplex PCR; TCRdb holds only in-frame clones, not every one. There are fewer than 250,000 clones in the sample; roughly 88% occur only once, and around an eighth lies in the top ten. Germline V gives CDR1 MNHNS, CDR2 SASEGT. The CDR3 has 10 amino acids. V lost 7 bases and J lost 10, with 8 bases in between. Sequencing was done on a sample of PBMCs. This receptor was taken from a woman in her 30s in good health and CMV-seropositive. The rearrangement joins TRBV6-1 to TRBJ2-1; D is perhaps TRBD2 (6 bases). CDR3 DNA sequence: TGTGCCAGCATTGCGGGAGAGCAGTTCTTC. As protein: CASIAGEQFF.